This TCR beta chain emerged from a study of molecular identifiers for immune sequencing clone quantification. Study-level results: In naive cells, under 1% of molecules belonged to clones above 20 RNA copies, against over 97% in effector cells.

In the case of this clonotype: Its antigen is still unknown.

In preparing bulk TCR libraries, previously described methods and listed TCR primers were used. TCRdb processed the PCR reads anew with MiXCR; each CDR3 protein has one entry. Of hundreds of thousands of distinct CDR3 sequences in the sample, about 20% were seen once. V shed 1 base, J shed 2 bases, and the junction held 10 bases outside the gene matches. Looked up from germline, CDR1 is SGHDT and CDR2 is YYEEEE. There are 18 residues in the CDR3. Sorted cells numbering 20,000 to 1,000,000, with 10%, 30% or 50% RNA, yielded the naive CD8 libraries. This clonotype was obtained from a human donor in good health. Some libraries in this study had Jurkat cell RNA spiked in. V is TRBV5-6 and J is TRBJ2-3; 10 bases match TRBD2. Sequencing was carried out using naive CD8+ T cells from blood, with Jurkat cell RNA spiked in. The sample's subset: FACS-sorted CD8+CD4-CCR7+CD45RA+ naive T cells. The CDR3 here is CASSLILSGLADTDTQYF. DNA for the CDR3: TGTGCCAGCAGCTTGATTCTGTCAGGACTAGCGGACACAGATACGCAGTATTTT.